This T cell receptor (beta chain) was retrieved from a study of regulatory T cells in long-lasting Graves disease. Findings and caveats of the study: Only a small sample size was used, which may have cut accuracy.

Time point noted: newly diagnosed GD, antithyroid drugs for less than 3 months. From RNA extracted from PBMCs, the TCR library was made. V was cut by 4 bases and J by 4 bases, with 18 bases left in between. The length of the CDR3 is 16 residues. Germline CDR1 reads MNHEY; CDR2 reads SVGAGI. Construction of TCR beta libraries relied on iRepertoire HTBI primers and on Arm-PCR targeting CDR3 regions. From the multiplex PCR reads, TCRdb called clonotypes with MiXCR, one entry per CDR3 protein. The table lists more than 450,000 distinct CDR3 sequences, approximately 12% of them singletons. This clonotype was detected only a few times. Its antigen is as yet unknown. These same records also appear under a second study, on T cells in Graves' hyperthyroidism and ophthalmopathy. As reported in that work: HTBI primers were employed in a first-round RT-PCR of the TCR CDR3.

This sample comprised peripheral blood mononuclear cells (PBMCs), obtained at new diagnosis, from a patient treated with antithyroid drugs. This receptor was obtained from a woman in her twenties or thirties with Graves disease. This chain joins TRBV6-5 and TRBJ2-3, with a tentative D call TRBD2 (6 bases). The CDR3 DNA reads TGTGCCAGCAGTTGGAAGGGAGGTGCTAAGTCAGATACGCAGTATTTT. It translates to CASSWKGGAKSDTQYF.